A selection of T cell receptor beta chains follows, all from one sample in a study of early T cells in non-severe SARS-CoV-2 infection. TCRdb redid the calling of the 5' RACE reads with MiXCR, one entry per CDR3 protein. The sample carries 50,000 to 70,000 distinct CDR3 sequences, approximately 13% recorded once. The sample consisted of whole blood. The receptors were sampled from an adult who was a healthcare worker with PCR-confirmed SARS-CoV-2 infection or an uninfected control (not recorded which). CDR3s include the opening cysteine and the closing phenylalanine or tryptophan. The D gene is left open where the match is weak. A row's size may be missing; if present it is once, few, many or a size class.

d_call j_call v_call clone_size cdr3_nt cdr3_aa
NA TRBJ1-2 TRBV11-2 few TGTGCCAGCAGCACAACCCGTCGAGTTAGGGTCGGGTATGGCTACACCTTC CASSTTRRVRVGYGYTF
TRBD1 TRBJ1-2 TRBV11-2 NA TGTGCCAGCAGCACGACAGGGGCCTATGGCTACACCTTC CASSTTGAYGYTF
NA TRBJ1-5 TRBV27 NA TGTGCCAGCAGTTCAAGGGGGGCCCGCATCAATCAGCCCCAGCATTTT CASSSRGARINQPQHF
TRBD1 TRBJ1-2 TRBV11-2 many TGTGCCAGCAGCTTATATCCCCCGGGACAGGGGGAGGATGGCTACACCTTC CASSLYPPGQGEDGYTF
NA TRBJ2-5 TRBV6-5 NA TGTGCCAGCAGTTCCGACTTCCAAGAGACCCAGTACTTC CASSSDFQETQYF
NA TRBJ1-6 TRBV18 NA TGTGCCAGCTCACCAGGTCTCCGGGGTTCACCCCTCCACTTT CASSPGLRGSPLHF
NA TRBJ1-6 TRBV6-1 few TGTGCCAGCAGTGCTGGGAATTCACCCCTCCACTTT CASSAGNSPLHF
TRBD2 TRBJ2-1 TRBV9 NA TGTGCCAGCAGCTACGTAGCTAGCGGGGCGTATGAGCAGTTCTTC CASSYVASGAYEQFF
NA TRBJ1-1 TRBV29-1 few TGCAGCGTCGATGCTCGGGAGTCGAACACTGAAGCTTTCTTT CSVDARESNTEAFF
TRBD1 TRBJ1-3 TRBV9 medium-sized TGTGCCAGCAGCTCAGGGGGACTCAGCTCTGGAAACACCATATATTTT CASSSGGLSSGNTIYF
TRBD1 TRBJ1-1 TRBV11-2 NA TGTGCCAGCAGCTTCGATAACAGGGGGACTGAAGCTTTCTTT CASSFDNRGTEAFF
NA TRBJ2-7 TRBV29-1 many TGCAGCGTTGAAATTGCTAGCGAGCAGTACTTC CSVEIASEQYF
NA TRBJ1-1 TRBV5-1 few TGCGCCAGCAGCTTGGGACAGGTCGATAAAGCTTTCTTT CASSLGQVDKAFF
NA TRBJ2-1 TRBV6-5 NA TGTGCCACGATCGGGCCTAAAGGGTTCTTC CATIGPKGFF
TRBD1 TRBJ1-6 TRBV7-2 many TGTGCCAGCAGCTTTAGCTCCGGGACAGGGAACGCACCCCTCCACTTT CASSFSSGTGNAPLHF
NA TRBJ1-5 TRBV12-3/TRBV12-4 few TGTGCCAGCAGTATCGCTAGTCCGGGTCAGCCCCAGCATTTT CASSIASPGQPQHF
TRBD1 TRBJ2-2 TRBV6-2/TRBV6-3 few TGTGCCAGCAGTCTGCGGACAGGGGGGAACACCGGGGAGCTGTTTTTT CASSLRTGGNTGELFF
NA TRBJ2-7 TRBV4-3 NA TGCGCCAGCAGCCAAGATCTGAGCAGTATGAGCTACGAGCAGTACTTC CASSQDLSSMSYEQYF
NA TRBJ2-5 TRBV6-1 NA TGTGCCAGCAGTGAAGGGCAGGGGCGTGGAGCCCAGTACTTC CASSEGQGRGAQYF
NA TRBJ2-1 TRBV3-1 few TGTGCCAGCAGCCAACCCGGGGACTACAATGAGCAGTTCTTC CASSQPGDYNEQFF
NA TRBJ1-1 TRBV7-9 few TGTGCCAGCAGCTTAGCATCGGACCCGGACACTGAAGCTTTCTTT CASSLASDPDTEAFF
NA TRBJ1-6 TRBV18 many TGTGCCAGCTCACCCCGGAGGGACTCACCCCTCCACTTT CASSPRRDSPLHF
NA TRBJ2-1 TRBV9 many TGTGCCAGCAGCTCCCTCCAGGGAACGTACAATGAGCAGTTCTTC CASSSLQGTYNEQFF
NA TRBJ1-1 TRBV18 many TGTGCCAGCTCACCAGACTTGAACACTGAAGCTTTCTTT CASSPDLNTEAFF
NA TRBJ2-3 TRBV5-1 NA TGCGCCAGCAGCCGACAATCCTCCCAGGAGCAGTATTTT CASSRQSSQEQYF
NA TRBJ2-1 TRBV30 many TGTGCCTGGAGCGCCGGGACACCTGCCTACAATGAGCAGTTCTTC CAWSAGTPAYNEQFF
NA TRBJ2-3 TRBV19 NA TGTGCCAGTAGCGATACCAGAACAGATACGCAGTATTTT CASSDTRTDTQYF
NA TRBJ1-2 TRBV5-1 many TGCGCCAGCAGAAACTCAGGGAGCAAGGGCTACACCTTC CASRNSGSKGYTF
NA TRBJ1-6 TRBV20-1 few TGCAGTGCTAGAGAGCCCCACAGCTATAATTCACCCCTCCACTTT CSAREPHSYNSPLHF
TRBD2 TRBJ2-5 TRBV7-2 few TGTGCCAGCAGCGCCCGACTAGCGGGGGGGCGAGAGACCCAGTACTTC CASSARLAGGRETQYF
NA TRBJ1-1 TRBV6-2/TRBV6-3 many TGTGCCAGCAGGATTTTGGGGGGAAATGGTGAAGCTTTCTTT CASRILGGNGEAFF
TRBD2 TRBJ2-3 TRBV20-1 NA TGCAGTGCAGTGACCGGGACTAGATTAGATACGCAGTATTTT CSAVTGTRLDTQYF
NA TRBJ2-7 TRBV14 NA TGTGCCAGCAGCCGATTCTCGGGCACCCGGTACGAGCAGTACTTC CASSRFSGTRYEQYF
TRBD2 TRBJ2-1 TRBV6-4 NA TGTGCCAGCAGTGGCGAAGCGGGGGACTACAATGAGCAGTTCTTC CASSGEAGDYNEQFF
NA TRBJ2-5 TRBV24-1 many TGTGCCACCAGTCCGGGGGGCGGAGAGACCCAGTACTTC CATSPGGGETQYF
NA TRBJ1-2 TRBV10-3 many TGTGCCATCAGGGAAGCAGGCGACCACTATGGCTACACCTTC CAIREAGDHYGYTF
NA TRBJ2-5 TRBV30 few TGTGCCTGGTCGGTAGGGGGTTTCAGGCTGGAGACCCAGTACTTC CAWSVGGFRLETQYF
NA TRBJ1-1 TRBV11-2 many TGTGCCAGCAGCTTAGGGACAGACTGGGGCACTGAAGCTTTCTTT CASSLGTDWGTEAFF
TRBD2 TRBJ2-5 TRBV6-6 NA TGTGCCACCCTAGCGGGGGTCCAAGAGACCCAGTACTTC CATLAGVQETQYF
NA TRBJ1-4 TRBV7-9 NA TGTGCCAACACATCCTCTGAAAAACTGTTTTTT CANTSSEKLFF
TRBD1 TRBJ1-2 TRBV10-2 many TGCGCCAGCAGTGAGGACAGGGCCGGCTACACCTTC CASSEDRAGYTF
TRBD1 TRBJ1-2 TRBV7-9 many TGTGCCAGCAGGGGGGCCGGGACAGGGGCCTATGGCTACACCTTC CASRGAGTGAYGYTF
NA TRBJ2-3 TRBV5-1 many TGCGCCAGCAGCTTACGGGCCCTCACAGATACGCAGTATTTT CASSLRALTDTQYF
NA TRBJ1-1 TRBV19 NA TGTGCCAGTAGTATCCCCGGGACCGTCGCTGAAGCTTTCTTT CASSIPGTVAEAFF
TRBD1 TRBJ1-5 TRBV12-3/TRBV12-4 NA TGTGCCAGCAGTTTGGGGGCAGGGGGAGGACAGCCCCAGCATTTT CASSLGAGGGQPQHF
TRBD1 TRBJ1-6 TRBV12-3/TRBV12-4 many TGTGCCAGCAGTTCGACAGGGAATTCACCCCTCCACTTT CASSSTGNSPLHF
NA TRBJ1-1 TRBV20-1 few TGCAGTGCTAGGAACACTGAAGCTTTCTTT CSARNTEAFF
NA TRBJ2-2 TRBV4-3 once TGCGCCAGCAGCCAAGCCGTGTCCGGGGAGCTGTTTTTT CASSQAVSGELFF
TRBD1 TRBJ1-6 TRBV3-1 many TGTGCCAGCAGGGGAGGGGGCGAATCTCCTAATTCACCCCTCCACTTT CASRGGGESPNSPLHF